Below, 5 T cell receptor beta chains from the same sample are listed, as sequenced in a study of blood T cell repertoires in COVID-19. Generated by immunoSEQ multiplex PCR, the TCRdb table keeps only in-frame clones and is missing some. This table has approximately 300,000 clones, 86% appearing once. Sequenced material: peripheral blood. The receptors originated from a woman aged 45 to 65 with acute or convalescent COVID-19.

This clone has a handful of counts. The CDR3 protein is CASSSDRDNEQFF. The DNA of the CDR3 is TGTGCCAGCTCGTCCGACAGAGATAATGAGCAGTTCTTC. The chain is built from TRBV18 and TRBJ2-1; maybe TRBD1 (5 bases). From germline, CDR1 is KGHSH and CDR2 LQKENI. V dropped 6 bases and J dropped 7 bases, with 13 bases sitting between them. The CDR3 has 13 amino acids.

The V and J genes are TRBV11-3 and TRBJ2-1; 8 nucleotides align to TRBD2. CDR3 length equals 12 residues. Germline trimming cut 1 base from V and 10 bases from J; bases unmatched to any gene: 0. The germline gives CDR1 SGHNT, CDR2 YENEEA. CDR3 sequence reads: CASSLAGGEQFF. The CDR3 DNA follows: TGTGCCAGCAGCTTAGCGGGAGGGGAGCAGTTCTTC. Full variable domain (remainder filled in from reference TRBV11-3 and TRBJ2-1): EAGVVQSPRYKIIEKKQPVAFWCNPISGHNTLYWYLQNLGQGPELLIRYENEEAVDDSQLPKDRFSAERLKGVDSTLKIQPAELGDSAVYLCASSLAGGEQFFGPGTRLTVL.

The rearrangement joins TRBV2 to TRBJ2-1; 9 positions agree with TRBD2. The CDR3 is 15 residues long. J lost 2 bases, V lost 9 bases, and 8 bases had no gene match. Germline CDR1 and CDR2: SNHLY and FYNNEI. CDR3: CASKGGRDTYNEQFF. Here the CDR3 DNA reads TGTGCCAGTAAAGGCGGGAGGGATACCTACAATGAGCAGTTCTTC.

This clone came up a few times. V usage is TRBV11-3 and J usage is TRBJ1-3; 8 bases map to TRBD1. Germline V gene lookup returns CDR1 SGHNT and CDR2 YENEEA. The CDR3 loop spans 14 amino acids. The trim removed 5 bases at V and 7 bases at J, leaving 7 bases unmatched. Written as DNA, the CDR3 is TGTGCCAGCAGCCCAGGGGGCGAGAGCAACACCATATATTTT. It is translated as CASSPGGESNTIYF.

The CDR3 reads CASSQEAVQSNEQYF. The CDR3 DNA reads TGTGCCAGCAGCCAAGAAGCGGTCCAATCCAACGAGCAGTACTTC. The rearrangement uses TRBV4-2 and TRBJ2-7, with D maybe TRBD2 (5 bases). Germline CDR1 is LGHNA and CDR2 is YNFKEQ. V was shortened by 0 bases and J by 5 bases, with 14 bases between the two germline ends. The CDR3 spans 15 residues.